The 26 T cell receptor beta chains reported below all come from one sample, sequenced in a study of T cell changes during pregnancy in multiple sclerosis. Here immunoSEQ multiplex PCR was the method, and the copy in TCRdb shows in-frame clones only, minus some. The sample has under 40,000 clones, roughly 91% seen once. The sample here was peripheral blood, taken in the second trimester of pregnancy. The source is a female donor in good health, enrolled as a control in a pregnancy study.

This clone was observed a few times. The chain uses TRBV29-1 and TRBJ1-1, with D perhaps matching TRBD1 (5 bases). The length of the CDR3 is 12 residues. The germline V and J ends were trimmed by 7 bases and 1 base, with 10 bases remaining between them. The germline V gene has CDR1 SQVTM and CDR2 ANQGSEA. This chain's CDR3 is CSAGRGNTEAFF. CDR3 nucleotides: TGCAGCGCTGGGAGGGGGAACACTGAAGCTTTCTTT.

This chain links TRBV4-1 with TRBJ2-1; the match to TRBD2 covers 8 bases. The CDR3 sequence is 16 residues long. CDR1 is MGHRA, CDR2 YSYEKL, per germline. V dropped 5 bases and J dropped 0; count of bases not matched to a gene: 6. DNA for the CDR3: TGCGCCAGCAGCTCACAACTAGCGGCCTCCTACAATGAGCAGTTCTTC. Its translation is CASSSQLAASYNEQFF.

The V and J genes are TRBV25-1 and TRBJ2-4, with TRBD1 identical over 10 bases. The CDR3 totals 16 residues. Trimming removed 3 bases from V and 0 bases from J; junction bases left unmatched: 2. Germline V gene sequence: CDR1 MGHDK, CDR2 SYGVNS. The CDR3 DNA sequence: TGTGCCAGCAGTGAGCGGACAGGGGGAGCCAAAAACATTCAGTACTTC. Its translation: CASSERTGGAKNIQYF.

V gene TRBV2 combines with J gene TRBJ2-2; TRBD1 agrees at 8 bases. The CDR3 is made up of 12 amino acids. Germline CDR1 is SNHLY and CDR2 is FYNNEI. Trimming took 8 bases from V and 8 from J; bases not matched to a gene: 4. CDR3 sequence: CASGQGGGELFF. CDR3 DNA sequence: TGTGCCAGCGGACAGGGAGGAGGGGAGCTGTTTTTT. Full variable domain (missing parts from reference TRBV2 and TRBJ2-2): EPEVTQTPSHQVTQMGQEVILRCVPISNHLYFYWYRQILGQKVEFLVSFYNNEISEKSEIFDDQFSVERPDGSNFTLKIRSTKLEDSAMYFCASGQGGGELFFGEGSRLTVL.

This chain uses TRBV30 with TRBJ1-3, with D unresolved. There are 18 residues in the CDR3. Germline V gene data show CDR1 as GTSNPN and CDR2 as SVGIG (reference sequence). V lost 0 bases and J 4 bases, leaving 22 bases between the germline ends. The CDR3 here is CAWSVLIWWPLKGNTIYF. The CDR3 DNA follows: TGTGCCTGGAGTGTTTTAATCTGGTGGCCCCTGAAGGGAAACACCATATATTTT.

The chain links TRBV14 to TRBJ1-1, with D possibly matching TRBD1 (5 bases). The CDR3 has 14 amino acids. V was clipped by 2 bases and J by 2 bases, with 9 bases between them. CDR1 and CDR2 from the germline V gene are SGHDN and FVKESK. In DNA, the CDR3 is TGTGCCAGCAGCCAATTACAGGCAAACACTGAAGCTTTCTTT. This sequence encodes CASSQLQANTEAFF.

The CDR3 protein is CASSQTGPNQPQHF. CDR3 in DNA: TGCGCCAGCAGCCAAACAGGTCCCAATCAGCCCCAGCATTTT. V and J are TRBV4-1 and TRBJ1-5; maybe TRBD1 (5 bases). V lost 2 bases and J 3 bases, leaving 8 bases between the germline ends. Germline V gene data show CDR1 as MGHRA and CDR2 as YSYEKL. This CDR3 comprises 14 residues.

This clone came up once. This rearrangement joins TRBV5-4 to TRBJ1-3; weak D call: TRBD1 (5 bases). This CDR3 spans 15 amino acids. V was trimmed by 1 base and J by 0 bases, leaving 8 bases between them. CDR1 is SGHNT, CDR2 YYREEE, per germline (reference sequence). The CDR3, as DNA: TGTGCCAGCAGCTTGCTCGACAGCTCTGGAAACACCATATATTTT. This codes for CASSLLDSSGNTIYF.

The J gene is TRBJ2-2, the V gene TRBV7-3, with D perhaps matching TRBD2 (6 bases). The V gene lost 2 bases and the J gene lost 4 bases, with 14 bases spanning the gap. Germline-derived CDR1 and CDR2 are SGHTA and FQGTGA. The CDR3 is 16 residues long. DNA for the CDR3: TGTGCCAGCAGCTTAGTTGGGGGAGGTGGCACCGGGGAGCTGTTTTTT. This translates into CASSLVGGGGTGELFF.

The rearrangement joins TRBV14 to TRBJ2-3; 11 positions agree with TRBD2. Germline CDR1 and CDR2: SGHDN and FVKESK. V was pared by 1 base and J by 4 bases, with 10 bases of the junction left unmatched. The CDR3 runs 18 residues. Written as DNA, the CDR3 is TGTGCCAGCAGCCAAGTTTTTTCTAGCGGGGGGCTCGCAGATACGCAGTATTTT. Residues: CASSQVFSSGGLADTQYF.

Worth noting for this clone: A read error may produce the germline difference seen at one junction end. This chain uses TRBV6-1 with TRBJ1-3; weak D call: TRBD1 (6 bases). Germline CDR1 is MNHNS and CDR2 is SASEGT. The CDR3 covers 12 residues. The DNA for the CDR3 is TGTGCCAGCAGACAGGGTAGAAACACCACATATTTT. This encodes CASRQGRNTTYF.

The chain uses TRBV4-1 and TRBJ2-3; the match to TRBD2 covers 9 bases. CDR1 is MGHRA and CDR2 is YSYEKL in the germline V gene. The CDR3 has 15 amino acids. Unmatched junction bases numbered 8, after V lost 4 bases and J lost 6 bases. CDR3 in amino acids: CASSPRLAETDTQYF. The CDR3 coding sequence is TGCGCCAGCAGCCCAAGACTAGCGGAGACTGATACGCAGTATTTT.

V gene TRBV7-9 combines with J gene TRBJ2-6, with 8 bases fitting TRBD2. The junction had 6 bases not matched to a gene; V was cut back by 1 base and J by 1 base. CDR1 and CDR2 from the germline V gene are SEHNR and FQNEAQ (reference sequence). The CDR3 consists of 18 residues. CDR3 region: CASSLGARGGSGANVLTF. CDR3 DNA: TGTGCCAGCAGCTTAGGCGCGCGCGGGGGGTCTGGGGCCAACGTCCTGACTTTC.

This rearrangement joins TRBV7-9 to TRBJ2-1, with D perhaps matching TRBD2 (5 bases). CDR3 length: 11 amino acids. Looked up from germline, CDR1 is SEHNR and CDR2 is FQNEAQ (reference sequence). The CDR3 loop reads CASRDYNEQFF. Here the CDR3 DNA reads TGTGCTTCGAGGGACTACAATGAGCAGTTCTTC.

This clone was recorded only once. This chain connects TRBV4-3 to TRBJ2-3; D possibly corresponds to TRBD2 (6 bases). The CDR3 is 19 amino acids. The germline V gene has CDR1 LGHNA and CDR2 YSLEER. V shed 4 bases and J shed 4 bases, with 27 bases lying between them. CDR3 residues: CASSRSMAGTSVSPDTQYF. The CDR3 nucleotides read TGCGCCAGCAGCCGATCGATGGCGGGGACTTCGGTCAGCCCAGATACGCAGTATTTT.

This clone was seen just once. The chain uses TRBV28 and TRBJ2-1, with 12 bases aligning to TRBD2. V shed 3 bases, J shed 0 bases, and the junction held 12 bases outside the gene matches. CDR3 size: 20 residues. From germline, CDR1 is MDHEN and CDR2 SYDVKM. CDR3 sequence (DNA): TGTGCCAGCAGTTTGGGGCCGGGACTAGCGGGCATTAGCTCCTACAATGAGCAGTTCTTC. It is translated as CASSLGPGLAGISSYNEQFF.

The CDR3 is CASSELAGADTQYF. Here the CDR3 DNA reads TGTGCCAGCAGTGAACTAGCGGGAGCAGATACGCAGTATTTT. The chain couples TRBV6-1 to TRBJ2-3, with 10 bases identical to TRBD2. V gave up 2 bases and J gave up 4 bases; unmatched junction bases: 0. Germline V gene data show CDR1 as MNHNS and CDR2 as SASEGT. CDR3 length: 14 amino acids.

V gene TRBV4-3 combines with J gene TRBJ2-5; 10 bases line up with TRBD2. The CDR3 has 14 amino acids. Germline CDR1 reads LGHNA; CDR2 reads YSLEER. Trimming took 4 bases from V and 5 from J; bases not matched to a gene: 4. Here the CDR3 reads CASSRRLAGETQYF. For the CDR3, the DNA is TGCGCCAGCAGCCGTAGACTAGCGGGCGAGACCCAGTACTTC.

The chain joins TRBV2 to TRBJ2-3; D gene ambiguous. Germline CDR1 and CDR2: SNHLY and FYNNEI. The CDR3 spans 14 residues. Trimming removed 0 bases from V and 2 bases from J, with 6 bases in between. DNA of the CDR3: TGTGCCAGCAGTGAAGCGGCCGCCACAGATACGCAGTATTTT. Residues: CASSEAAATDTQYF.

The chain's CDR3 is CASSLGGGGEQFF. CDR3 DNA sequence: TGTGCCAGCAGCTTGGGGGGAGGCGGTGAGCAGTTCTTC. This chain connects TRBV7-2 to TRBJ2-1, with a weak D call TRBD2 (6 bases). The CDR3 covers 13 residues. Per germline, CDR1 SGHTA and CDR2 FQGNSA. Trimming left V 3 bases short and J 9 bases short, with 12 bases between.

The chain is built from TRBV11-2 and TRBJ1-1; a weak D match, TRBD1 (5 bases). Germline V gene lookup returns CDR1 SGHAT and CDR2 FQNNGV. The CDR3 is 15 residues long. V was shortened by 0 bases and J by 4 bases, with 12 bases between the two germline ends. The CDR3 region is CASSLEGQGGTEAFF. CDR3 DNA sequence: TGTGCCAGCAGCTTAGAAGGTCAGGGAGGCACTGAAGCTTTCTTT. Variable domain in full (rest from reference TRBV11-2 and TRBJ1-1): EAGVAQSPRYKIIEKRQSVAFWCNPISGHATLYWYQQILGQGPKLLIQFQNNGVVDDSQLPKDRFSAERLKGVDSTLKIQPAKLEDSAVYLCASSLEGQGGTEAFFGQGTRLTVV.

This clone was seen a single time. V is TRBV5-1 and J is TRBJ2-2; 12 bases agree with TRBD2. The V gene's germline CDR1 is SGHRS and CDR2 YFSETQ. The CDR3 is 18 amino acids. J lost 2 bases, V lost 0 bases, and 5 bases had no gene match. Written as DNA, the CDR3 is TGCGCCAGCAGCTTGGGGCCTAGCGGGGGGGCCAACACCGGGGAGCTGTTTTTT. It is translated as CASSLGPSGGANTGELFF.

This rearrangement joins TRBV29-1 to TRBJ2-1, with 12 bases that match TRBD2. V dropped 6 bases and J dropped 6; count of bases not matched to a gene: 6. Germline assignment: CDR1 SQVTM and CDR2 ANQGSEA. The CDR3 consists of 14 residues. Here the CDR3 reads CSVAGTSGPNEQFF. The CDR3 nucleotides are TGCAGCGTGGCCGGGACTAGCGGGCCCAATGAGCAGTTCTTC.

Here the CDR3 DNA reads TGTGCCTGGAATATAAGGGGCGGATTAAACTATGGCTACACCTTC. As protein: CAWNIRGGLNYGYTF. The V call is TRBV30, the J call TRBJ1-2; maybe TRBD1 (5 bases). The CDR3 extends over 15 amino acids. The V gene's germline CDR1 is GTSNPN and CDR2 SVGIG (reference sequence). V gave up 4 bases and J gave up 2 bases, with 17 bases separating them.

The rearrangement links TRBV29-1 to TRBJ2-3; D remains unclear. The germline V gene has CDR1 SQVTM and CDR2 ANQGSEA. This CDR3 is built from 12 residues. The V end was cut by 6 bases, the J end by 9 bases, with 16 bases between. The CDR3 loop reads CSVLYSRMTQYF. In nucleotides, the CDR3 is TGCAGCGTCTTGTACTCCCGAATGACGCAGTATTTT.

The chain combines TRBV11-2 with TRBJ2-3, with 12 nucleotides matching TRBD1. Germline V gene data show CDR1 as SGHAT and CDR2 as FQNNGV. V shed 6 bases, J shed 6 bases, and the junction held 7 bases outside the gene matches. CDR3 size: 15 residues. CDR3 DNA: TGTGCCAGCAGTTCTCCGGGACAGGGGGCGGATACGCAGTATTTT. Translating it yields CASSSPGQGADTQYF.